Listed here are 5 T cell receptor beta chains from one sample, sequenced in a study of blood T cell repertoires in COVID-19. Some clones are missing from TCRdb's copy, which holds only in-frame ones; the method was immunoSEQ multiplex PCR. The top ten hold roughly 15% of the sample, which has about 73,000 clones, about 88% seen once. The sample comprised peripheral blood. These receptors all stem from a woman older than 75 with active or convalescent COVID-19.

The rearrangement links TRBV5-3 to TRBJ2-7; TRBD1 is a possible D gene (5 bases). TRBV5-3 is marked as an open reading frame, function uncertain. The CDR3 contains 14 residues. The germline V and J ends were trimmed by 2 bases and 4 bases, with 13 bases remaining between them. The CDR3 loop is CARSLGVKSYEQYF. For the CDR3, the DNA is TGTGCCAGAAGCTTAGGGGTGAAATCATACGAGCAGTACTTC.

This clone came up once. This sequence joins TRBV28 and TRBJ1-1, with a weak D call TRBD1 (5 bases). This CDR3 contains 15 residues. Germline CDR1 reads MDHEN; CDR2 reads SYDVKM. Deletions cut 5 bases from V and 1 base from J, with 14 bases between. The CDR3 sequence is CASSIPGYRNTEAFF. CDR3 sequence (DNA): TGTGCCAGCAGTATCCCAGGGTATAGGAACACTGAAGCTTTCTTT.

As to this clone: A read error is likely, as this CDR3 ends without the conserved phenylalanine or tryptophan. The DNA is left out, because the CDR3 cannot be placed on it with certainty; the CDR3 is given as TCRdb lists it. The chain recombines TRBV28 with TRBJ1-6; the table gives TRBD1 as D, unverified against the DNA. The CDR3 spans 14 amino acids, including both terminal residues. The V gene's germline CDR1 is MDHEN and CDR2 SYDVKM. The CDR3 sequence is CASCSSRTGTGPLI.

This CDR3 is CASSQQGDYGYTF. CDR3 nucleotide sequence: TGTGCCAGCAGTCAACAGGGAGACTATGGCTACACCTTC. The chain has TRBV27 and TRBJ1-2; maybe TRBD1 (6 bases). In germline, CDR1 is MNHEY, CDR2 SMNVEV (reference sequence). This CDR3 has 13 residues. Trimming shortened V by 5 bases and J by 3 bases, and 10 bases separated the two germline ends.

The gene calls are TRBV7-9 and TRBJ2-5, with 10 bases aligning to TRBD2. V lost 4 bases to trimming and J lost 7 bases; unmatched junction nucleotides: 6. The germline V gene has CDR1 SEHNR and CDR2 FQNEAQ (reference sequence). The length of the CDR3 is 14 residues. This chain's CDR3 is CASSSKGLARTQYF. CDR3 bases: TGTGCCAGCAGCTCAAAGGGACTAGCGCGGACCCAGTACTTC.